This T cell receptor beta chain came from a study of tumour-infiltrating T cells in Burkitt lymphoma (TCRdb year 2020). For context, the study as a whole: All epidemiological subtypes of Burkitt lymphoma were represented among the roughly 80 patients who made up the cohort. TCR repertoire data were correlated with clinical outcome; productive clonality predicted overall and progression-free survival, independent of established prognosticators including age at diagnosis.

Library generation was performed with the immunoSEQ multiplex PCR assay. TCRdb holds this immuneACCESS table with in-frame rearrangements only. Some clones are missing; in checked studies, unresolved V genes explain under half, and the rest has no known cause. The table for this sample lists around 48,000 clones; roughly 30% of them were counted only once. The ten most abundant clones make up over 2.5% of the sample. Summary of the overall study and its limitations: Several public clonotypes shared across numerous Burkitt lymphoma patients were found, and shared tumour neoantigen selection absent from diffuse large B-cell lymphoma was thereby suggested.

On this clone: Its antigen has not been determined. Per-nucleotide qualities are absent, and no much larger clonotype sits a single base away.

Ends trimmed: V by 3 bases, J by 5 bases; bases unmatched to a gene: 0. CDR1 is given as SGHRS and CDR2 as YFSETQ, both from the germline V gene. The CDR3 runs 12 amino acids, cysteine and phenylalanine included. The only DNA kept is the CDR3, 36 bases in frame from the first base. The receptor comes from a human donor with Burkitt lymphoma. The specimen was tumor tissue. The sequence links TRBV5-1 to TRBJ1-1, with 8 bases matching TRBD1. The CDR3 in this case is CASSWTGTEAFF. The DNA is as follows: TGCGCCAGCAGCTGGACAGGGACTGAAGCTTTCTTT.